These T cell receptor beta chains were read from a single sample in a study of molecular identifiers for immune sequencing clone quantification. TCRdb recomputed calls from the PCR reads with MiXCR, one row per CDR3 protein. The repertoire holds nearly 650,000 distinct CDR3 sequences, with around 25% as singletons. Sequenced: naive CD8+ T cells from blood, with Jurkat cell RNA spiked in. These receptors came from a human donor in good health. Some libraries in this study had Jurkat cell RNA spiked in. Both conserved end residues are part of each CDR3. Each record gives: CDR3 length, D gene, J gene, clone size, V gene, CDR3 protein, CDR3 DNA. The D gene is left open where the match is weak. Size tells how often a clone was seen (once, few, many) or the class of an expanded clone, and some rows leave it out.

>16|.|TRBJ1-4|.|TRBV14
CASSPPFMVVAKKLFF
TGTGCCAGCAGCCCTCCTTTCATGGTAGTCGCGAAAAAACTGTTTTTT
>13|.|TRBJ1-1|.|TRBV7-6
CASGPGRNTEAFF
TGTGCCAGCGGCCCCGGACGTAACACTGAAGCTTTCTTT
>16|.|TRBJ1-1|.|TRBV18
CASSHQNEGLNTEAFF
TGTGCCAGCTCACACCAAAATGAGGGCCTGAACACTGAAGCTTTCTTT
>14|.|TRBJ2-5|.|TRBV20-1
CSAHLWGHQETQYF
TGCAGTGCTCACCTGTGGGGACACCAAGAGACCCAGTACTTC
>11|.|TRBJ2-1|few|TRBV27
CASSCSDEQFF
TGTGCCAGCAGTTGTAGTGATGAGCAGTTCTTC
>13|TRBD2|TRBJ2-3|few|TRBV19
CASSRLADDTQYF
TGTGCCAGTAGTAGACTAGCGGACGATACGCAGTATTTT
>15|.|TRBJ2-3|.|TRBV24-1
CATSDLAVDTDTQYF
TGTGCCACCAGTGATTTGGCGGTGGACACAGATACGCAGTATTTT
>13|.|TRBJ1-1|many|TRBV6-5
CASSYSSATEAFF
TGTGCCAGCAGTTACTCCTCGGCGACTGAAGCTTTCTTT
>14|.|TRBJ2-3|.|TRBV5-1
CASSLEAVTDTQYF
TGCGCCAGCAGCTTGGAGGCAGTCACAGATACGCAGTATTTT
>16|.|TRBJ1-1|.|TRBV27
CASSFYFRGTNTEAFF
TGTGCCAGCAGTTTCTATTTTAGGGGGACGAACACTGAAGCTTTCTTT
>15|.|TRBJ2-5|few|TRBV6-2/TRBV6-3
CASSYLGREREPQYF
TGTGCCAGCAGTTACCTGGGCAGGGAGAGAGAGCCCCAGTACTTC
>14|.|TRBJ2-1|few|TRBV7-2
CASSLGAGGVEQFF
TGTGCCAGCAGCTTAGGGGCCGGGGGCGTTGAGCAGTTCTTC
>12|.|TRBJ1-1|many|TRBV5-6
CATSLMDTEAFF
TGTGCCACCTCCCTCATGGACACTGAAGCTTTCTTT
>13|TRBD1|TRBJ2-5|few|TRBV11-3
CASSSGTGGTQYF
TGTGCCAGCAGCTCTGGGACAGGGGGGACCCAGTACTTC
>16|TRBD2|TRBJ2-7|.|TRBV7-6
CASNLDGRSPSYEQYF
TGTGCCAGCAACTTAGACGGGAGGTCCCCCTCCTACGAGCAGTACTTC
>15|TRBD2|TRBJ2-5|many|TRBV5-1
CASSLTSGGQETQYF
TGCGCCAGCAGCTTGACTAGCGGGGGCCAAGAGACCCAGTACTTC
>13|.|TRBJ2-5|many|TRBV7-9
CASTTDAQETQYF
TGTGCCAGCACCACGGACGCCCAAGAGACCCAGTACTTC
>17|TRBD2|TRBJ2-1|.|TRBV28
CASSPGTSGSWNNEQFF
TGTGCCAGCAGTCCTGGGACTAGCGGGAGTTGGAACAATGAGCAGTTCTTC
>16|TRBD1|TRBJ1-1|.|TRBV7-9
CASSFSGGEMNAEAFF
TGTGCCAGCAGCTTCTCAGGGGGAGAAATGAACGCTGAAGCTTTCTTT
>13|.|TRBJ2-1|few|TRBV11-2
CASSLVRENEQFF
TGTGCCAGCAGCTTAGTCAGGGAAAATGAGCAGTTCTTC
>11|.|TRBJ2-4|many|TRBV6-2/TRBV6-3
CASSSGQFQYF
TGTGCCAGCAGTTCTGGACAGTTTCAGTACTTC
>15|.|TRBJ1-5|few|TRBV2
CASSEGTDSNRPQHF
TGTGCCAGCAGTGAAGGGACAGATAGCAATCGGCCCCAGCATTTT
>14|.|TRBJ2-7|.|TRBV11-2
CASSFGRGSYEQYF
TGTGCCAGCAGCTTCGGACGGGGCTCCTACGAGCAGTACTTC
>12|.|TRBJ1-2|many|TRBV29-1
CSVGIEGYGYTF
TGCAGCGTGGGAATAGAGGGCTATGGCTACACCTTC
>15|TRBD1|TRBJ1-1|many|TRBV5-1
CASSWAPGTEVEAFF
TGCGCCAGCAGCTGGGCACCCGGGACAGAAGTTGAAGCTTTCTTT
>15|.|TRBJ2-2|.|TRBV11-2
CASSFGGFGDGEQFF
TGTGCCAGCAGCTTCGGGGGTTTCGGGGACGGGGAGCAGTTTTTT
>14|TRBD2|TRBJ2-1|.|TRBV20-1
CSARGDYPYNEQFF
TGCAGTGCTAGAGGGGACTACCCATACAATGAGCAGTTCTTC
>11|.|TRBJ2-7|many|TRBV16
CASSQFGEQYF
TGTGCCAGCAGCCAATTCGGTGAGCAGTACTTC
>14|TRBD1|TRBJ2-7|few|TRBV6-6
CASSKPGQFYEQYF
TGTGCCAGCAGTAAACCGGGACAGTTCTACGAGCAGTACTTC
>17|.|TRBJ2-1|.|TRBV19
CASSIVARGDEVLEQFF
TGTGCCAGTAGTATAGTCGCCCGAGGGGATGAGGTCCTCGAGCAGTTCTTC
>14|.|TRBJ2-5|few|TRBV27
CASSWLRVGETQYF
TGTGCCAGCAGTTGGCTCAGGGTCGGAGAGACCCAGTACTTC
>16|TRBD2|TRBJ2-1|.|TRBV20-1
CSADSSGRAPYNEQFF
TGCAGTGCTGATAGTAGCGGGAGGGCCCCATACAATGAGCAGTTCTTC
>11|.|TRBJ2-7|.|TRBV27
CASSHGMGWYF
TGTGCCAGCAGTCACGGTATGGGGTGGTACTTC